The text below deals with one T cell receptor beta chain. Its target is not known. This specimen belongs to a study of CD8 T cells in ankylosing spondylitis. CDR3 size: 16 residues. V trimming: 1 base; J trimming: 4 bases; junction bases outside the gene matches: 7. By quantitative 5'-RACE with molecular barcodes, the TCR beta libraries were made. TCRdb reprocessed the 5' RACE reads via MiXCR and lists one record per CDR3 protein. The sample records 250,000 or so distinct CDR3 sequences, 18% being singletons. Notes on the study in general: Some of the motif variants had earlier been found in reactive arthritis patients' fluid and blood. Reports say disease-linked clones showed up significantly more in matched ankylosing spondylitis synovial fluid. Peripheral blood held disease-linked clones only at relatively low frequency, and these were CD8+.

The rearrangement links TRBV12-3 or TRBV12-4 to TRBJ2-7; TRBD1 matches at 10 bases. The sequence was collected from a male donor with ankylosing spondylitis or in good health (not recorded which). The sequencing sample was made of blood, either unsorted or a sorted T cell fraction (not recorded which). CDR3 residues: CASSLVGGTGVYEQYF. As DNA, the CDR3 is TGTGCCAGCAGTTTAGTAGGCGGGACAGGGGTTTACGAGCAGTACTTC.